This paragraph covers one T cell receptor (beta chain) sequence. Its antigen is as yet unknown. Germline V CDR1 and CDR2: SQVTM, ANQGSEA. Trimming cost V 7 bases and J 0 bases, with 15 bases left between them. The CDR3 has 14 amino acids. This sample was included in a study of cytomegalovirus exposure and HLA in healthy donors. About the research overall: Genetic ancestry analysis placed 75% to 85% of the 300 to 400 donors that were genotyped in the Caucasian-associated cluster. Study-wide findings and caveats: Indistinguishable V segments such as TRBV6-2 and TRBV6-3 were excluded. Solely CMV serostatus was available to characterize immune exposure.

With 60 Vbeta and 13 Jbeta primers, the PCR was carried out. The repertoire was sequenced with immunoSEQ multiplex PCR; TCRdb's copy has only in-frame clones and lacks some. Found here are about 170,000 clones, around 80% of them singletons; the top ten hold 1%. V usage is TRBV29-1 and J usage is TRBJ1-2; tentatively, D is TRBD1 (6 bases). The source material was PBMCs. The receptor was isolated from a woman aged 50 to 60 in good health and CMV-seropositive. The CDR3 loop is CSAGGRGANYGYTF. The CDR3 DNA sequence: TGCAGCGCTGGGGGCAGGGGAGCTAACTATGGCTACACCTTC.